The text below deals with one TCR beta chain. No antigen is known for it. J was trimmed by 1 base and V by 5 bases; bases with no gene match: 7. Per the germline V gene, CDR1 is SGHRS and CDR2 is YFSETQ. The CDR3 covers 15 residues. The data are from a study of cytomegalovirus exposure and HLA in healthy donors. Notes on the study in general: Cytomegalovirus association was listed for 170 or so TCR beta chains. TRBV6-2, TRBV6-3 and other indistinguishable V segments were excluded. Follow-up analysis seemed to connect common viral pathogens with several of the most significant clusters identified.

60 Vbeta and 13 Jbeta primers were used in PCR. TCRdb's table, derived via immunoSEQ multiplex PCR, lists solely in-frame clones and lacks some. The data contain 100,000 to 150,000 clones, 80% of them seen just once; the ten biggest clones take up 1.2%. The TCR was taken from a female donor in good health and CMV-seronegative. The sequencing input was PBMCs. This chain uses TRBV5-1 with TRBJ2-5; 8 bases map to TRBD2. The DNA of the CDR3 is TGCGCCAGCAGGAAACAGCGGGGGCCCCAAGAGACCCAGTACTTC. This translates into CASRKQRGPQETQYF.